This TCR beta chain was obtained from a study of neurological immune-mediated disorders. In its sample, this clonotype was seen many times. Antigen: not known. Points from the study as a whole: The absence of any CDR3 amino acid sequence shared by expanded clones across subjects suggests that repertoires were private in all groups.

cDNA was made by 5'RACE with 10-nucleotide random UMIs. One entry per CDR3 protein, called by TCRdb with MiXCR from the 5' RACE reads. The sample includes under 40,000 distinct CDR3 sequences, less than 8.5% of them seen just once. The source of this sequence is a woman aged 40 to 50 in good health. The sample taken for sequencing was PBMCs.

The CDR3 DNA sequence: TGTGCCAGCAGCGACGCCGGCCGGGACAGGGGCTTCCATGAGCAGTTCTTC. Translation gives CASSDAGRDRGFHEQFF. V and J are TRBV28 and TRBJ2-1, with 10 bases aligning to TRBD1. There are 17 residues in the CDR3. V lost 6 bases and J lost 8; bases outside the gene matches: 16. CDR1 MDHEN and CDR2 SYDVKM come from the germline V gene.